These 16 T cell receptor beta chains originate from one sample sequenced in a study of T cells expressing NK-cell markers. TCRdb reprocessed the 5' RACE reads, with one entry per CDR3 protein and no DNA. This repertoire includes roughly 420,000 distinct CDR3 sequences. The sequenced sample was blood T cells: a sorted CD56 or NKG2C T cell subset, CD4+ or CD8+ T cells, or bulk PBMC T cells (not recorded which). The receptors derive from a woman aged 18-70 years in good health.

The gene calls are TRBV27 and TRBJ2-3. The V gene's germline CDR1 is MNHEY and CDR2 SMNVEV (reference sequence). The CDR3 has 14 residues. CDR3 sequence reads: CASSLSASTDTQYF.

V usage is TRBV7-9 and J usage is TRBJ2-1; TCRdb selects TRBD2, and the lack of DNA leaves this call unchecked. The CDR3 is 16 residues long. Germline V CDR1 and CDR2: SEHNR, FQNEAQ (reference sequence). CDR3 sequence reads: CASRPTSGRARDEQFF.

The rearrangement uses TRBV29-1 and TRBJ1-1; TCRdb reports TRBD1, a call that lacks DNA to check it against. The CDR3 is 14 amino acids. In germline, CDR1 is SQVTM, CDR2 ANQGSEA. The CDR3 region is CSVLPGGVNTEAFF.

The chain recombines TRBV12-3 or TRBV12-4 with TRBJ2-2; no DNA is available, so the TRBD1 call from TCRdb remains unchecked. The CDR3 runs to 14 residues. CDR3 amino acids: CASGGDGSTGELFF.

The rearrangement uses TRBV12-3 or TRBV12-4 and TRBJ1-5; no DNA is available, so the TRBD1 call from TCRdb remains unchecked. This CDR3 has 16 residues. The chain's CDR3 is CASSQKTGNGDQPQHF.

J is TRBJ1-2 and V is TRBV20-1; the D gene TCRdb calls, TRBD1, cannot be checked with no DNA. Germline V lookup: CDR1 DFQATT, CDR2 SNEGSKA (reference sequence). The CDR3 is 12 amino acids. CDR3 protein: CSAKTGLYGYTF.

V gene TRBV20-1 combines with J gene TRBJ2-4. There are 13 residues in the CDR3. Per the germline V gene, CDR1 is DFQATT and CDR2 is SNEGSKA (reference sequence). CDR3 loop: CSASVIAKNIQYF.

The chain is built from TRBV5-1 and TRBJ1-1; TCRdb proposes TRBD1, but this gene call is untestable without DNA. In germline, CDR1 is SGHRS, CDR2 YFSETQ. The CDR3 sequence is 14 residues long. CDR3: CASSAGTQNTEAFF.

The genes are TRBV5-5 and TRBJ2-3; TCRdb's D call, TRBD2, is unchecked because there is no DNA. Germline loops: CDR1 SGHKS, CDR2 YYEKEE (reference sequence). CDR3 length: 16 amino acids. CDR3 sequence reads: CASSFAAGGSADTQYF.

This chain links TRBV20-1 with TRBJ2-3; the D call from TCRdb, TRBD1, cannot be confirmed without DNA. CDR1 is DFQATT, CDR2 SNEGSKA, per germline (reference sequence). This CDR3 contains 16 residues. CDR3: CSARVNGGRGTDTQYF.

The chain links TRBV6-5 to TRBJ2-2; TCRdb names TRBD1, which stays unverified in the absence of DNA. This CDR3 has 16 residues. Germline V gives CDR1 MNHEY, CDR2 SVGAGI. The CDR3 reads CASSLPGQGATGELFF.

This chain connects TRBV5-1 to TRBJ2-1; TCRdb calls TRBD2, which cannot be checked without DNA. The CDR3 spans 16 residues. Germline lookup yields CDR1 SGHRS and CDR2 YFSETQ. CDR3: CASSLEGFSSYNEQFF.

This chain joins TRBV12-3 or TRBV12-4 and TRBJ2-2; TCRdb outputs TRBD1, but without DNA this stays unchecked. The CDR3 spans 15 residues. CDR3 in amino acids: CASSFQGVNTGELFF.

The chain joins TRBV7-8 to TRBJ2-1; TCRdb's D gene call, TRBD2, goes unchecked for lack of DNA. CDR3 length: 15 amino acids. The germline CDR1 and CDR2 sequences are SGHVS and FQNEAQ. The CDR3: CASSLASQIHNEQFF.

This rearrangement joins TRBV5-1 to TRBJ2-1; TCRdb lists TRBD2, though no DNA is available to test this call. Germline CDR1 is SGHRS and CDR2 is YFSETQ. This CDR3 is built from 15 residues. The CDR3 loop reads CASSLKLAGDNEQFF.

This rearrangement joins TRBV29-1 to TRBJ2-3; TCRdb names TRBD1, which stays unverified in the absence of DNA. Looked up from germline, CDR1 is SQVTM and CDR2 is ANQGSEA. The CDR3 spans 15 residues. The chain's CDR3 is CSVVGDRGGTDTQYF.